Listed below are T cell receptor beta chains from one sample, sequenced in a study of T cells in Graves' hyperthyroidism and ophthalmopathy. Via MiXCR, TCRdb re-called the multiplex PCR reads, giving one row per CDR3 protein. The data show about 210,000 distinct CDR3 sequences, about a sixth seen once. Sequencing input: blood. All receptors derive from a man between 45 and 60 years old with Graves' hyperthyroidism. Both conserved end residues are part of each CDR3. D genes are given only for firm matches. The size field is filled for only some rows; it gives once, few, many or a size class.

CDR3: CASSFYSSYNEQFF; DNA: TGTGCCAGCAGTTTTTACAGTTCCTACAATGAGCAGTTCTTC; D: .; V: TRBV28; size: .; J: TRBJ2-1
CDR3: CASIAEPNTGELFF; DNA: TGTGCCAGCATAGCGGAGCCGAACACCGGGGAGCTGTTTTTT; D: .; V: TRBV12-3/TRBV12-4; size: .; J: TRBJ2-2
CDR3: CASSLDGSTAKNIQYF; DNA: TGTGCCAGCAGTTTAGACGGGAGTACAGCCAAAAACATTCAGTACTTC; D: .; V: TRBV28; size: .; J: TRBJ2-4
CDR3: CASSVADSPLHF; DNA: TGTGCCAGCAGCGTCGCAGATTCACCCCTCCACTTT; D: .; V: TRBV12-3/TRBV12-4; size: many; J: TRBJ1-6
CDR3: CSAKQGQETQYF; DNA: TGCAGTGCCAAACAGGGACAAGAGACCCAGTACTTC; D: .; V: TRBV20-1; size: .; J: TRBJ2-5
CDR3: CASSLFGGLGETQYF; DNA: TGTGCCAGCAGCTTGTTTGGGGGTCTTGGAGAGACCCAGTACTTC; D: .; V: TRBV11-3; size: many; J: TRBJ2-5
CDR3: CASSPGLAGNEQYF; DNA: TGTGCCAGCTCCCCGGGACTAGCGGGGAACGAGCAGTACTTC; D: TRBD2; V: TRBV18; size: many; J: TRBJ2-7
CDR3: CSVGTGGLEGYTF; DNA: TGCAGCGTGGGTACAGGGGGCTTGGAAGGCTACACCTTC; D: TRBD1; V: TRBV29-1; size: many; J: TRBJ1-2
CDR3: CASSYGGGELFF; DNA: TGTGCCAGCAGTTATGGCGGCGGGGAGCTGTTTTTT; D: .; V: TRBV6-2/TRBV6-3; size: few; J: TRBJ2-2
CDR3: CASNRAGAGETQYF; DNA: TGTGCCAGCAACCGAGCGGGAGCTGGGGAGACCCAGTACTTC; D: TRBD2; V: TRBV7-8; size: few; J: TRBJ2-5
CDR3: CASSPQAGSYEQYF; DNA: TGTGCCAGCAGCCCCCAAGCGGGCTCCTACGAGCAGTACTTC; D: .; V: TRBV7-3; size: many; J: TRBJ2-7
CDR3: CASADRVGEKLFF; DNA: TGTGCCAGCGCTGACAGGGTCGGTGAAAAACTGTTTTTT; D: TRBD1; V: TRBV2; size: many; J: TRBJ1-4
CDR3: CSAKTSGRTGELFF; DNA: TGCAGTGCTAAGACTAGCGGGAGAACCGGGGAGCTGTTTTTT; D: TRBD2; V: TRBV20-1; size: few; J: TRBJ2-2
CDR3: CASSLGGWEQFF; DNA: TGTGCCAGCAGCTTGGGGGGTTGGGAGCAGTTCTTC; D: .; V: TRBV5-5; size: .; J: TRBJ2-1
CDR3: CAWSVLDKVNGELFF; DNA: TGTGCCTGGAGTGTATTAGACAAGGTTAACGGGGAGCTGTTTTTT; D: .; V: TRBV30; size: few; J: TRBJ2-2
CDR3: CASRTGTTNNEQFF; DNA: TGTGCCAGTAGAACCGGGACTACGAACAATGAGCAGTTCTTC; D: TRBD2; V: TRBV2; size: many; J: TRBJ2-1
CDR3: CASSPPGVSSYNEQFF; DNA: TGTGCCAGCTCACCCCCGGGAGTGAGCTCCTACAATGAGCAGTTCTTC; D: .; V: TRBV18; size: many; J: TRBJ2-1
CDR3: CSARHLAGRYNEQFF; DNA: TGCAGTGCTAGACACTTAGCGGGACGCTACAATGAGCAGTTCTTC; D: TRBD2; V: TRBV20-1; size: .; J: TRBJ2-1
CDR3: CAWSAGGTGYTF; DNA: TGTGCCTGGAGTGCAGGGGGGACTGGCTACACCTTC; D: TRBD1; V: TRBV30; size: .; J: TRBJ1-2
CDR3: CASSEARMGYGYTF; DNA: TGTGCCAGCAGTGAAGCCCGCATGGGCTATGGCTACACCTTC; D: .; V: TRBV2; size: many; J: TRBJ1-2
CDR3: CAIRIAGTLNEQFF; DNA: TGTGCCATCAGAATAGCGGGAACACTCAATGAGCAGTTCTTC; D: TRBD2; V: TRBV10-3; size: many; J: TRBJ2-1
CDR3: CASTLQGPNTEAFF; DNA: TGTGCCAGCACCCTTCAGGGACCCAACACTGAAGCTTTCTTT; D: .; V: TRBV2; size: many; J: TRBJ1-1
CDR3: CASSPQQGRETQYF; DNA: TGTGCCAGCAGCCCTCAACAGGGGAGGGAGACCCAGTACTTC; D: .; V: TRBV7-9; size: many; J: TRBJ2-5
CDR3: CASSLLSRGEQYF; DNA: TGTGCCAGCAGTTTACTTTCTAGAGGCGAGCAGTACTTC; D: .; V: TRBV28; size: many; J: TRBJ2-7
CDR3: CASSRTGNTEAFF; DNA: TGTGCCAGCAGCCGGACAGGTAACACTGAAGCTTTCTTT; D: TRBD1; V: TRBV7-3; size: .; J: TRBJ1-1
CDR3: CASSPPGRTSDTQYF; DNA: TGTGCCAGCAGCCCCCCAGGGAGAACTTCAGATACGCAGTATTTT; D: .; V: TRBV5-4; size: few; J: TRBJ2-3
CDR3: CASNQGGVDEQFF; DNA: TGTGCCAGCAACCAGGGGGGGGTGGATGAGCAGTTCTTC; D: .; V: TRBV14; size: .; J: TRBJ2-1
CDR3: CASIYHGTSGYNEQFF; DNA: TGTGCCAGCATCTATCACGGGACTAGCGGTTACAATGAGCAGTTCTTC; D: TRBD2; V: TRBV6-2/TRBV6-3; size: few; J: TRBJ2-1
CDR3: CASSYLGTGADEQYF; DNA: TGTGCCAGCAGTTACTTGGGGACAGGGGCGGACGAGCAGTACTTC; D: TRBD1; V: TRBV6-6; size: many; J: TRBJ2-7
CDR3: CASRDRQSSYEQYF; DNA: TGTGCCAGCCGGGACAGGCAAAGTTCCTACGAGCAGTACTTC; D: TRBD1; V: TRBV2; size: many; J: TRBJ2-7
CDR3: CASSSNVLGLAVHNEQFF; DNA: TGTGCCAGCAGCTCTAACGTCCTGGGACTAGCGGTACACAATGAGCAGTTCTTC; D: TRBD2; V: TRBV7-8; size: many; J: TRBJ2-1
CDR3: CASSPTSGPRNEQFF; DNA: TGTGCCAGCTCACCCACTAGCGGCCCCCGCAATGAGCAGTTCTTC; D: TRBD2; V: TRBV18; size: many; J: TRBJ2-1
CDR3: CASSWAVEQYF; DNA: TGTGCCAGCAGCTGGGCGGTGGAGCAGTACTTC; D: .; V: TRBV11-2; size: .; J: TRBJ2-7
CDR3: CASSPAGQGAYGYTF; DNA: TGTGCCAGCTCACCAGCCGGACAGGGGGCCTATGGCTACACCTTC; D: TRBD1; V: TRBV18; size: .; J: TRBJ1-2
CDR3: CASSTGTATGELFF; DNA: TGCGCCAGCAGCACCGGGACAGCCACCGGGGAGCTGTTTTTT; D: TRBD1; V: TRBV5-1; size: many; J: TRBJ2-2
CDR3: CASSVSPLSRSSYNEQFF; DNA: TGTGCCAGCAGCGTAAGCCCCCTCAGCCGAAGCTCCTACAATGAGCAGTTCTTC; D: .; V: TRBV9; size: .; J: TRBJ2-1
CDR3: CASRVGLWNTEAFF; DNA: TGTGCCAGCAGGGTGGGGTTATGGAACACTGAAGCTTTCTTT; D: .; V: TRBV6-1; size: few; J: TRBJ1-1
CDR3: CASSPNRGDRNTGELFF; DNA: TGTGCCAGCAGCCCGAACCGGGGGGACAGGAACACCGGGGAGCTGTTTTTT; D: .; V: TRBV28; size: few; J: TRBJ2-2
CDR3: CASSQGGPANDGYTF; DNA: TGTGCCAGCAGCCAAGGAGGGCCCGCCAACGATGGCTACACCTTC; D: .; V: TRBV7-2; size: few; J: TRBJ1-2
CDR3: CVSSPGGGAWNTEAFF; DNA: TGTGTCAGCAGCCCGGGAGGGGGGGCTTGGAACACTGAAGCTTTCTTT; D: .; V: TRBV5-5; size: .; J: TRBJ1-1
CDR3: CASRGDVNQPQHF; DNA: TGTGCCAGCAGGGGGGACGTAAATCAGCCCCAGCATTTT; D: .; V: TRBV28; size: .; J: TRBJ1-5
CDR3: CASSQGRPASSGNTIYF; DNA: TGCGCCAGCAGCCAAGGCAGGCCCGCGAGCTCTGGAAACACCATATATTTT; D: .; V: TRBV4-3; size: few; J: TRBJ1-3
CDR3: CASSPQRGGSTDTQYF; DNA: TGTGCCAGCAGCCCCCAGCGGGGGGGAAGCACAGATACGCAGTATTTT; D: TRBD2; V: TRBV9; size: few; J: TRBJ2-3
CDR3: CASSLVQGNEQFF; DNA: TGTGCCAGCAGCTTAGTGCAGGGGAATGAGCAGTTCTTC; D: .; V: TRBV11-2; size: many; J: TRBJ2-1
CDR3: CASSRRTGRDQETQYF; DNA: TGTGCCAGCAGCCGACGGACAGGGAGGGACCAAGAGACCCAGTACTTC; D: .; V: TRBV28; size: many; J: TRBJ2-5
CDR3: CASSLAVVGGIDNEQFF; DNA: TGCGCCAGCAGCTTGGCCGTGGTGGGAGGAATTGACAATGAGCAGTTCTTC; D: .; V: TRBV5-1; size: many; J: TRBJ2-1
CDR3: CASSPPATGYEQYF; DNA: TGTGCCAGCTCACCACCGGCGACAGGGTACGAGCAGTACTTC; D: TRBD1; V: TRBV18; size: many; J: TRBJ2-7
CDR3: CASSLFVFQLSGNTIYF; DNA: TGTGCCAGCAGCTTATTTGTCTTCCAGCTCTCTGGAAACACCATATATTTT; D: .; V: TRBV7-9; size: .; J: TRBJ1-3
CDR3: CASSLAGGAGAFF; DNA: TGTGCCAGCAGCTTAGCTGGGGGAGCCGGAGCTTTCTTT; D: .; V: TRBV7-3; size: .; J: TRBJ1-1
CDR3: CASSGRDRGSGGYTF; DNA: TGCGCCAGCAGCGGCCGGGACAGGGGCTCCGGTGGCTACACCTTC; D: TRBD1; V: TRBV5-1; size: many; J: TRBJ1-2